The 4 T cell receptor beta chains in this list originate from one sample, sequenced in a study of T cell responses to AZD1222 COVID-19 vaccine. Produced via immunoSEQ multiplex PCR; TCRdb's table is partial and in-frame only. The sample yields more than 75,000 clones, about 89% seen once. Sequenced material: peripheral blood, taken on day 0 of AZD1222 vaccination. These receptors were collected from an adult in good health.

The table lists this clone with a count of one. The CDR3 reads CASSYDRGRENEQFF. The CDR3 DNA follows: TGTGCCAGCAGTTACGACCGCGGGAGAGAAAATGAGCAGTTCTTC. This sequence joins TRBV6-5 and TRBJ2-1; 7 nucleotides align to TRBD2. Germline-derived CDR1 and CDR2 are MNHEY and SVGAGI. V shed 2 bases, J shed 7 bases, and the junction held 8 bases outside the gene matches. CDR3 length: 15 residues.

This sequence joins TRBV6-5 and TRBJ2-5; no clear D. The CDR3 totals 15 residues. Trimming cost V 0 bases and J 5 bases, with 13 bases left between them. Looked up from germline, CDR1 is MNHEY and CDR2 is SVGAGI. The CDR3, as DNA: TGTGCCAGCAGTTACTCGCCAGCGCCCTGGGAGACCCAGTACTTC. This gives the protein CASSYSPAPWETQYF.

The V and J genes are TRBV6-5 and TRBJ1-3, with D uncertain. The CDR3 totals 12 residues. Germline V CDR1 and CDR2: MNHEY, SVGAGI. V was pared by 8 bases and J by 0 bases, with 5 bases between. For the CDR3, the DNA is TGTGCCAGCGGGAGCTCTGGAAACACCATATATTTT. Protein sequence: CASGSSGNTIYF.

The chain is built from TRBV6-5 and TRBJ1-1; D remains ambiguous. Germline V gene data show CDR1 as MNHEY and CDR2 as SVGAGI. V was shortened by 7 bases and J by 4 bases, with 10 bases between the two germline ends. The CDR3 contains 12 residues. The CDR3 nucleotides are TGTGCCAGCATCGCGGATAGCACTGAAGCTTTCTTT. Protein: CASIADSTEAFF.